This T cell receptor (beta chain) was retrieved from a study of blood T cell repertoires in COVID-19. Profiling relied on immunoSEQ multiplex PCR, and the TCRdb table lists in-frame clones only, not all of them. The repertoire consists of about 150,000 clones, with about 80% occurring once and the leading ten covering about 0.5%. CDR1 is MRHNA, CDR2 SNTAGT, per germline. The CDR3 is 14 amino acids. V shed 4 bases, J shed 5 bases, and the junction held 4 bases outside the gene matches. The sequence was obtained from a man aged 60-69 years with acute or convalescent COVID-19. Material: peripheral blood. V and J are TRBV6-4 and TRBJ2-1; 8 bases fit TRBD2. CDR3 DNA sequence: TGTGCCAGCAGTGTTAGCGGGGATAACAATGAGCAGTTCTTC. The encoded protein is CASSVSGDNNEQFF.